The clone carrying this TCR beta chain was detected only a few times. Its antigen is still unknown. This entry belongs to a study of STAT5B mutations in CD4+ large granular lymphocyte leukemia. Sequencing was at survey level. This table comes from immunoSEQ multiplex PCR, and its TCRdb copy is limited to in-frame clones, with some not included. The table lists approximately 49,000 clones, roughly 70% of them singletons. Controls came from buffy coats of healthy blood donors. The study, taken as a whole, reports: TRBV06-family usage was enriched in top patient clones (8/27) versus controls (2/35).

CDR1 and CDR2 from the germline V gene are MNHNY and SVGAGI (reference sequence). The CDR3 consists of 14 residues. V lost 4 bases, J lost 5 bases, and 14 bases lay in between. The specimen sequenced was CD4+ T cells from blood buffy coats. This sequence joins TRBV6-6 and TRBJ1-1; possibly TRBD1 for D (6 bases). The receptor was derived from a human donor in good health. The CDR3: CASSLGTKGTEAFF. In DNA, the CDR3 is TGTGCCAGCAGTTTAGGGACAAAGGGGACTGAAGCTTTCTTT.